Listed here is a single T cell receptor beta chain. Its antigen remains unidentified. CDR3 length: 15 amino acids. V was clipped by 3 bases and J by 6 bases; unmatched bases: 5. In germline, CDR1 is SGHNT, CDR2 YYREEE (reference sequence). Antigen-specific CD4+ T cells expanded by the ViraFEST assay with viral peptide pools were then sequenced. Following 10 days of culture, CD4+ T cells were isolated. The person's infection with SARS-CoV-2, confirmed by PCR, took place between March and December 2020. IL-2 at 9.5 to 10 IU/ml and peptides at 8 to 10 ug/ml were added to cultured PBMC, around 2.2 million per well. The sample comes from a study of vaccination effects on CD4 cells after COVID-19. Sequencing was performed with immunoSEQ multiplex PCR; in TCRdb, only in-frame clones are kept and a portion is missing. The data show about 27,000 clones, approximately 62% seen once. The study's findings and limits: Long after vaccination, the clones induced by infection and by vaccine shrank markedly in size.

The TCR sequence derives from a human donor who had a prior SARS-CoV-2 infection. This sample comprised CD4+ T cells from PBMCs cultured with SARS-CoV-2 spike peptides, obtained before COVID-19 vaccination. The chain combines TRBV5-4 with TRBJ2-7; the match to TRBD2 covers 14 bases. The chain's CDR3 is CASSSLTSGRGEQYF. CDR3 coding DNA: TGTGCCAGCAGCTCCTTGACTAGCGGGAGGGGCGAGCAGTACTTC.